These T cell receptor beta chains were read from a single sample in a study of blood T cell repertoires in COVID-19. This table comes from immunoSEQ multiplex PCR, and its TCRdb copy is limited to in-frame clones, with some not included. Found here are more than 95,000 clones, 75% to 85% of them singletons; the top ten hold more than 8%. Sequencing used peripheral blood. The receptors were sampled from a woman in her seventies with acute or convalescent COVID-19. Each CDR3 is given with its conserved first and last residue. A D gene is named only where the DNA matches it firmly. For some rows the clone size is stated as once, few or many, or as a class when expanded; others skip it.

clone_size | d_call | j_call | v_call | cdr3_aa | cdr3_nt
. | . | TRBJ1-2 | TRBV30 | CAWSVSRQAFYTF | TGTGCCTGGAGTGTATCGAGACAGGCTTTCTACACCTTC
. | TRBD1 | TRBJ1-2 | TRBV6-2/TRBV6-3 | CASSFQTGGGPKYGYTF | TGTGCCAGCAGTTTCCAGACAGGGGGCGGTCCGAAGTATGGCTACACCTTC
. | TRBD2 | TRBJ2-1 | TRBV6-7 | CASSPPGTSGRVDEQFF | TGTGCCAGCAGTCCACCAGGGACTAGCGGGAGGGTGGATGAGCAGTTCTTC
. | . | TRBJ2-4 | TRBV5-1 | CASSPSLNIQYF | TGCGCCAGCAGCCCCTCTCTGAACATTCAGTACTTC
. | TRBD1 | TRBJ1-3 | TRBV5-1 | CASSLGTGSGNTIYF | TGCGCCAGCAGCTTAGGGACAGGTTCTGGAAACACCATATATTTT
. | . | TRBJ2-5 | TRBV5-1 | CASSLSRGFGETQYF | TGCGCCAGCAGCTTGTCCCGGGGGTTCGGGGAGACCCAGTACTTC
. | . | TRBJ2-2 | TRBV19 | CASSVTRINTGELFF | TGTGCCAGTAGTGTCACTAGAATTAACACCGGGGAGCTGTTTTTT
. | TRBD2 | TRBJ2-7 | TRBV5-1 | CASSLAPGLAGDRFNEQYF | TGCGCCAGCAGCTTGGCCCCGGGACTAGCGGGAGACCGGTTCAACGAGCAGTACTTC
. | . | TRBJ2-7 | TRBV30 | CAWSVLQGHEQYF | TGTGCCTGGAGTGTATTACAGGGCCACGAGCAGTACTTC
. | TRBD2 | TRBJ2-1 | TRBV6-5 | CASKPLAGDEQFF | TGTGCCAGCAAGCCCCTCGCGGGAGATGAGCAGTTCTTC
. | . | TRBJ1-1 | TRBV4-2 | CASSQIPSRDTEAFF | TGTGCCAGCAGCCAAATCCCGAGCAGGGACACTGAAGCTTTCTTT
. | TRBD1 | TRBJ1-4 | TRBV19 | CASRLDRGQEKLFF | TGTGCCAGTAGGCTGGACAGGGGGCAAGAAAAACTGTTTTTT
. | . | TRBJ2-2 | TRBV29-1 | CSVARTGINTGELFF | TGCAGCGTTGCCCGGACGGGAATTAACACCGGGGAGCTGTTTTTT
once | . | TRBJ2-7 | TRBV6-2/TRBV6-3 | CASSPGWSSYEQYF | TGTGCCAGCAGTCCCGGGTGGAGCTCCTACGAGCAGTACTTC
. | . | TRBJ2-7 | TRBV7-2 | CASTWGGALSYEQYF | TGTGCCAGCACCTGGGGGGGGGCCCTCTCCTACGAGCAGTACTTC
few | TRBD2 | TRBJ2-3 | TRBV29-1 | CSVVVTGTSGGDTDTQYF | TGCAGCGTTGTCGTCACCGGGACTAGCGGGGGAGATACAGATACGCAGTATTTT
. | . | TRBJ2-7 | TRBV29-1 | CSVSVTYEQYF | TGCAGCGTGAGCGTCACCTACGAGCAGTACTTC
. | . | TRBJ2-3 | TRBV5-6 | CASSLGQTSTDTQYF | TGTGCCAGCAGCTTGGGACAAACTAGCACAGATACGCAGTATTTT
. | TRBD1 | TRBJ2-7 | TRBV5-4 | CASSPRGGELYEQYF | TGTGCCAGCAGCCCGAGAGGGGGCGAACTCTACGAGCAGTACTTC
. | . | TRBJ2-1 | TRBV28 | CASSPRNEQFF | TGTGCCAGCAGCCCCCGGAATGAGCAGTTCTTC
. | TRBD1 | TRBJ2-2 | TRBV7-2 | CASSSPGTGLTGELFF | TGTGCCAGCAGCTCGCCCGGGACAGGGCTCACCGGGGAGCTGTTTTTT
. | . | TRBJ1-2 | TRBV7-9 | CASSLVGAGGYGYTF | TGTGCCAGCAGCTTAGTCGGAGCGGGGGGTTATGGCTACACCTTC
. | . | TRBJ1-1 | TRBV6-2/TRBV6-3 | CASSTVAGEAFF | TGTGCCAGCAGTACCGTCGCGGGTGAAGCTTTCTTT
. | . | TRBJ2-7 | TRBV30 | CAWKPQGQIYEQYF | TGTGCCTGGAAGCCACAAGGACAAATCTACGAGCAGTACTTC
. | . | TRBJ2-2 | TRBV4-1 | CASSHPTGELFF | TGCGCCAGCAGCCATCCGACCGGGGAGCTGTTTTTT
. | . | TRBJ1-2 | TRBV6-6 | CASSYGTRYGYTF | TGTGCCAGCAGTTACGGGACACGCTATGGCTACACCTTC
. | TRBD1 | TRBJ2-7 | TRBV19 | CASSLQGALGEQYF | TGTGCCAGTAGCCTACAGGGGGCGCTGGGGGAGCAGTACTTC
. | . | TRBJ2-7 | TRBV6-1 | CASSEVTRSSYEQYF | TGTGCCAGCAGTGAGGTCACAAGGAGCTCCTACGAGCAGTACTTC
. | . | TRBJ2-2 | TRBV19 | CASSIVPLTGELFF | TGTGCCAGTAGTATAGTTCCCCTTACCGGGGAGCTGTTTTTT
. | TRBD1 | TRBJ2-3 | TRBV9 | CASSPTGLDHGDTQYF | TGTGCCAGCAGCCCGACAGGGCTCGACCACGGGGATACGCAGTATTTT
. | . | TRBJ2-7 | TRBV25-1 | CASSAFDEQYF | TGTGCCAGCAGTGCCTTTGACGAGCAGTACTTC
. | . | TRBJ2-7 | TRBV6-5 | CASSYSGPGVDEQYF | TGTGCCAGCAGTTACTCGGGACCGGGGGTGGACGAGCAGTACTTC
. | . | TRBJ1-1 | TRBV6-4 | CASPWGVGTEAFF | TGTGCCAGCCCGTGGGGGGTTGGCACTGAAGCTTTCTTT
. | TRBD2 | TRBJ2-5 | TRBV28 | CASSSGLAGRETQYF | TGTGCCAGCAGTTCGGGACTAGCGGGACGAGAGACCCAGTACTTC
. | . | TRBJ1-1 | TRBV4-3 | CASSQVRQGWAEAFF | TGCGCCAGCAGCCAAGTTCGGCAGGGTTGGGCTGAAGCTTTCTTT
. | . | TRBJ1-6 | TRBV4-2 | CASSPRGRGTLSPLHF | TGTGCCAGCAGCCCTAGGGGCAGGGGAACGTTATCACCCCTCCACTTT
. | . | TRBJ1-6 | TRBV30 | CAWISNFRGNSPLHF | TGTGCCTGGATATCCAATTTCCGGGGGAATTCACCCCTCCACTTT
. | TRBD2 | TRBJ2-1 | TRBV25-1 | CASSDPGLHNEQFF | TGTGCCAGCAGTGACCCGGGACTACACAATGAGCAGTTCTTC
. | . | TRBJ1-6 | TRBV4-1 | CASSQDPRGGSPLHF | TGCGCCAGCAGCCAAGATCCCAGGGGTGGTTCACCCCTCCACTTT
. | TRBD1 | TRBJ1-3 | TRBV2 | CASKPQGADTIYF | TGTGCCAGCAAACCCCAGGGGGCTGACACCATATATTTT
. | . | TRBJ2-5 | TRBV3-1/TRBV3-2 | CASSHTDSGEETQYF | TGTGCCAGCAGCCATACGGACAGCGGGGAAGAGACCCAGTACTTC
. | . | TRBJ2-5 | TRBV7-9 | CASSLGGLLHGETQYF | TGTGCCAGCAGCTTAGGGGGACTCCTTCACGGGGAGACCCAGTACTTC
. | . | TRBJ2-1 | TRBV3-1/TRBV3-2 | CASSLQGLYNEQFF | TGTGCCAGCAGCCTGCAGGGACTTTACAATGAGCAGTTCTTC
. | . | TRBJ1-4 | TRBV6-6 | CARGQEGSNEKLFF | TGTGCCAGGGGCCAGGAGGGATCGAATGAAAAACTGTTTTTT
. | . | TRBJ2-5 | TRBV19 | CASSPQEGRRETQYF | TGTGCCAGTAGTCCCCAGGAGGGAAGAAGAGAGACCCAGTACTTC
. | TRBD1 | TRBJ2-7 | TRBV6-8 | CASSPGQGAETHYEQYF | TGTGCCAGCAGTCCGGGACAGGGGGCCGAAACCCACTACGAGCAGTACTTC
. | . | TRBJ1-2 | TRBV5-1 | CASSLSGGGQSYTF | TGCGCCAGCAGCTTGTCGGGCGGAGGGCAGAGCTACACCTTC
. | TRBD2 | TRBJ2-1 | TRBV6-1 | CASSEYLTSSSSYNEQFF | TGTGCCAGCAGTGAGTATCTGACTAGCTCAAGCTCCTACAATGAGCAGTTCTTC
. | . | TRBJ2-7 | TRBV5-1 | CASSFGGNYEQYF | TGCGCCAGCAGCTTCGGCGGGAACTACGAGCAGTACTTC
. | . | TRBJ1-2 | TRBV5-4 | CASRPGEMANYGYTF | TGTGCCAGCCGGCCAGGGGAAATGGCTAACTATGGCTACACCTTC
. | TRBD2 | TRBJ2-3 | TRBV5-1 | CASSLDASGGALDTQYF | TGCGCCAGCAGCTTGGACGCTAGCGGGGGGGCCTTAGATACGCAGTATTTT